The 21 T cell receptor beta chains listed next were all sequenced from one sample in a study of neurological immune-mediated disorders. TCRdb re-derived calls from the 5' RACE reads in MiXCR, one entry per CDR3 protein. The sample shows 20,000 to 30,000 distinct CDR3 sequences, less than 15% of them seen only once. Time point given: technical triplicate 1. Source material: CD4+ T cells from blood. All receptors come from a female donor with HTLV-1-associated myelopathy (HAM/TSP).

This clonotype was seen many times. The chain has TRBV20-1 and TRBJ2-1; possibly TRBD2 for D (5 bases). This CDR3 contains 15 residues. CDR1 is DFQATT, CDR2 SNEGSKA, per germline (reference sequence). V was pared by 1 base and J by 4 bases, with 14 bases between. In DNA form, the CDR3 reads TGCAGTGCTAGAGGGCCCTCGAGGAGGTACAATGAGCAGTTCTTC. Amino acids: CSARGPSRRYNEQFF.

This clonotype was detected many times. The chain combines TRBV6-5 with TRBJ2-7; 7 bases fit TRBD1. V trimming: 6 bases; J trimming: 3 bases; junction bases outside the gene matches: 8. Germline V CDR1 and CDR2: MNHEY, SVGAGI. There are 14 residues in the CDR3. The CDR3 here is CASSPRDRGYEQYF. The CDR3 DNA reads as TGTGCCAGCAGCCCCCGGGACAGAGGCTACGAGCAGTACTTC.

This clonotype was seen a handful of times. The DNA of the CDR3 is TGTGCCAGCTCACCAAAGGACAGGGGGCGGAACACTGAAGCTTTCTTT. This sequence encodes CASSPKDRGRNTEAFF. V is TRBV18 and J is TRBJ1-1, with TRBD1 matching over 11 bases. Germline values: CDR1 KGHSH, CDR2 LQKENI. J lost 1 base, V lost 2 bases, and 3 bases had no gene match. This CDR3 region has 16 residues.

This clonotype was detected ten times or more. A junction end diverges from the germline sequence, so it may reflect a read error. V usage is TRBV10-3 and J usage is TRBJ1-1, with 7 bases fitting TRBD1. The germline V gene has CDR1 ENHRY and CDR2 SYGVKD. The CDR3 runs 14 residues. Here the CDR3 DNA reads TGTGCCTCGGGAGAGGGGGCCTTGAAGACTGAAGCTTTCTTT. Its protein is CASGEGALKTEAFF.

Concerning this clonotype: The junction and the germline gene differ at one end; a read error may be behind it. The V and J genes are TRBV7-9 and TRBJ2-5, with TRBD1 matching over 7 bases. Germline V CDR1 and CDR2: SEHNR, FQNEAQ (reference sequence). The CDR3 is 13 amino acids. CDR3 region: CANSPGQCETQYF. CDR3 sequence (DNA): TGTGCCAACAGCCCGGGACAGTGTGAGACCCAGTACTTC.

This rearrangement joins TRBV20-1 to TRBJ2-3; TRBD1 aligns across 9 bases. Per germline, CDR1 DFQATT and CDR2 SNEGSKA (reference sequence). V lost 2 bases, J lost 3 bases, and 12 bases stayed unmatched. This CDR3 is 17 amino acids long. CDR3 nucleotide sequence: TGCAGTGCTAGAACCTACAGGGGGCGCGGTGAGACAGATACGCAGTATTTT. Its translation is CSARTYRGRGETDTQYF.

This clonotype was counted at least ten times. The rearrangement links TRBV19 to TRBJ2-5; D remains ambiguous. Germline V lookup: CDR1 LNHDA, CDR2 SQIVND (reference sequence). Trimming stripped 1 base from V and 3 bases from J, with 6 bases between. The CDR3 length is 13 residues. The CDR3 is CASSIGQEETQYF. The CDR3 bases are TGTGCCAGTAGTATAGGCCAAGAAGAGACCCAGTACTTC. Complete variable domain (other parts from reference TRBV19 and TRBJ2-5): DGGITQSPKYLFRKEGQNVTLSCEQNLNHDAMYWYRQDPGQGLRLIYYSQIVNDFQKGDIAEGYSVSREKKESFPLTVTSAQKNPTAFYLCASSIGQEETQYFGPGTRLLVL.

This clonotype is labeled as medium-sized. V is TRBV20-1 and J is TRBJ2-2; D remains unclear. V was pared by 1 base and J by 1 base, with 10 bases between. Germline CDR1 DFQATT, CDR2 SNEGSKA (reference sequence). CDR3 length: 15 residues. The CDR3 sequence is CSARVPERNTGELFF. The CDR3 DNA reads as TGCAGTGCTAGAGTTCCGGAGCGGAACACCGGGGAGCTGTTTTTT.

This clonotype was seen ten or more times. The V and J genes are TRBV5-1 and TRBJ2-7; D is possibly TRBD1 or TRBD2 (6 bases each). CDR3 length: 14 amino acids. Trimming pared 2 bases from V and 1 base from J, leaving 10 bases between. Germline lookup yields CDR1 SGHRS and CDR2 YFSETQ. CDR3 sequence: CASSFRGHSYEQYF. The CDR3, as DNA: TGCGCCAGCAGCTTTCGGGGGCATTCCTACGAGCAGTACTTC.

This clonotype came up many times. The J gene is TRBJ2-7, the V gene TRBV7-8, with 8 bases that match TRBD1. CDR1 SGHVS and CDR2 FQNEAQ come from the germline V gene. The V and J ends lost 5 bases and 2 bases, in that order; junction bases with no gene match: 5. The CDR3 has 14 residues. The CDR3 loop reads CASSPQGGPYEQYF. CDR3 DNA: TGTGCCAGCAGCCCACAGGGGGGCCCCTACGAGCAGTACTTC.

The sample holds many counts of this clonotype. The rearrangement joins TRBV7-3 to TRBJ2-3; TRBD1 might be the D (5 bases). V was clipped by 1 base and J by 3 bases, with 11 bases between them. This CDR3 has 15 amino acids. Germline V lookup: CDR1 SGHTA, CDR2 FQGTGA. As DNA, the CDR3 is TGTGCCAGCAGCTTAATGGGGCACCCTACAGATACGCAGTATTTT. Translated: CASSLMGHPTDTQYF.

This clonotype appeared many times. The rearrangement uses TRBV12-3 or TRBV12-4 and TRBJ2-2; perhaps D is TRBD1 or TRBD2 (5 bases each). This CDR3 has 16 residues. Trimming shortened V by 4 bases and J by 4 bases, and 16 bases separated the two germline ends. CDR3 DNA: TGTGCCAGCAGTTACCCATCAGGGACCGGCACCGGGGAGCTGTTTTTT. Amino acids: CASSYPSGTGTGELFF.

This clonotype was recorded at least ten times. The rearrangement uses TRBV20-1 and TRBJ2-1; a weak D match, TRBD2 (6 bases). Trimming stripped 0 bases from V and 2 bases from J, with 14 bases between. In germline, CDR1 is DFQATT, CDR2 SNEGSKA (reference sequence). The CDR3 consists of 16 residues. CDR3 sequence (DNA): TGCAGTGCTAGAGATTTCGGGGGACTCCCCTACAATGAGCAGTTCTTC. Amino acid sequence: CSARDFGGLPYNEQFF.

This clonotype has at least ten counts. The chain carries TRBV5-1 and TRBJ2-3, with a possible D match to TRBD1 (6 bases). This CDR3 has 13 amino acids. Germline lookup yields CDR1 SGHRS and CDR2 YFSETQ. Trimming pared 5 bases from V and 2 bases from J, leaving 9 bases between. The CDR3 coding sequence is TGCGCCAGCAGGGACAGCCACACAGATACGCAGTATTTT. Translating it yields CASRDSHTDTQYF.

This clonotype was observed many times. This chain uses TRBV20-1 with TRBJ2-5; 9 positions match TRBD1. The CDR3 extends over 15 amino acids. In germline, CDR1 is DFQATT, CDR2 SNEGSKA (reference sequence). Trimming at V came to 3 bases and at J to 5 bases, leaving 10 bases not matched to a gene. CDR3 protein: CSASFGTGPGETQYF. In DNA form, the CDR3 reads TGCAGTGCTAGCTTCGGGACAGGGCCTGGGGAGACCCAGTACTTC.

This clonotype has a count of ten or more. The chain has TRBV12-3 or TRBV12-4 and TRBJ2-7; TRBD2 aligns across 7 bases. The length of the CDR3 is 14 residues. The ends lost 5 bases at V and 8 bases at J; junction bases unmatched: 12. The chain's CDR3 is CASSLSSGPRQQYF. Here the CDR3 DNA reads TGTGCCAGCAGTCTCTCTAGCGGCCCTAGACAGCAGTACTTC.

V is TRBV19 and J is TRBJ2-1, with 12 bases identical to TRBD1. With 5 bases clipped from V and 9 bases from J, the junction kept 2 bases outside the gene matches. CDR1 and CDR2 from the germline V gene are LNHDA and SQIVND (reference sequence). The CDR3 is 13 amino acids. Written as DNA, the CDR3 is TGTGCCAGTAGTGGGACAGGGGGCATTGAGCAGTTCTTC. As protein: CASSGTGGIEQFF.

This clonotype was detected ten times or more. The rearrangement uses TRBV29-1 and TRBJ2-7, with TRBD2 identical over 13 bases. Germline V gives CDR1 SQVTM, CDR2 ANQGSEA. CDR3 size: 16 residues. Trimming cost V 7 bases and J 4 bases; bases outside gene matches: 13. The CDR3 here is CSDGYLWTSGSYEQYF. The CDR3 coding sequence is TGCAGCGATGGCTACTTATGGACTAGCGGGAGTTACGAGCAGTACTTC.

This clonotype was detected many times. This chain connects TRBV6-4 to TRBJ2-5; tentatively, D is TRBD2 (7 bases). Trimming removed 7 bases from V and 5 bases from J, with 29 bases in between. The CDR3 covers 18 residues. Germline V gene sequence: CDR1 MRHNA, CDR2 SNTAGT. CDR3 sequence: CASTKGEGLGDSGETQYF. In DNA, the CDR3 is TGTGCCAGCACCAAGGGGGAGGGTCTAGGGGATAGCGGCGAGACCCAGTACTTC.

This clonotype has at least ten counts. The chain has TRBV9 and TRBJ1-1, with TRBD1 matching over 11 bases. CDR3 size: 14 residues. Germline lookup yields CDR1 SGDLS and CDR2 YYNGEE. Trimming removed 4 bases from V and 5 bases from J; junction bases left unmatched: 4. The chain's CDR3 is CASSLGTGGTEAFF. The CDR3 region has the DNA TGTGCCAGCAGCCTCGGGACAGGGGGGACTGAAGCTTTCTTT.

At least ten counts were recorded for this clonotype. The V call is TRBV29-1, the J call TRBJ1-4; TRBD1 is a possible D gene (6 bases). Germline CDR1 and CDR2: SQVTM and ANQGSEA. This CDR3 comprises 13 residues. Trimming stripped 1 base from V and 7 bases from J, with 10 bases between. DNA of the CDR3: TGCAGCGTTGAAGGTCGAGGGGGTGAAAAACTGTTTTTT. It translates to CSVEGRGGEKLFF.